These 27 T cell receptor beta chains share one sample of origin, sequenced in a study of human T cells and chemical hapten exposure. The library tagged individual cDNA molecules with unique molecular identifiers. TCRdb re-analysed the reads in MiXCR, keeping a single row per CDR3 protein. The data contain about 2,100 distinct CDR3 sequences, roughly half of them singletons. Indicated treatment: therapeutic diphenylcyclopropenone sensitization with weekly scalp DPC. The sample here was whole blood, taken before DPC sensitization or 2, 6, or about 24 weeks after (not recorded which). The receptor source for this set is an adult with alopecia areata. Some clones in this sample may be carry-over from other donors' samples. This table probably holds off-target reads from a library built for another chain.

The gene calls are TRBV20-1 and TRBJ2-3; D unresolved. V shed 0 bases and J shed 2 bases, with 9 bases lying between them. The CDR3 length is 14 residues. CDR1 and CDR2 (germline): DFQATT, SNEGSKA (reference sequence). As DNA, the CDR3 is TGCAGTGCTAGAGATGACTTGCCCACAGATACGCAGTATTTT. Amino acids: CSARDDLPTDTQYF.

This clonotype was seen more than once but under ten times. This chain joins TRBV7-6 and TRBJ2-5; the match to TRBD1 covers 7 bases. V trimming: 6 bases; J trimming: 6 bases; junction bases outside the gene matches: 10. CDR3 length equals 14 residues. Germline V lookup: CDR1 SGHVS, CDR2 FNYEAQ. This CDR3 reads CASSLSTGRQTQYF. CDR3 nucleotides: TGTGCCAGCAGTTTATCGACAGGGAGACAGACCCAGTACTTC.

Only a few counts were recorded for this clonotype. The genes are TRBV6-5 and TRBJ2-4, with TRBD1 as a possible D gene (6 bases). The CDR3 sequence is 14 residues long. The germline V gene encodes CDR1 MNHEY and CDR2 SVGAGI. V was clipped by 5 bases and J by 10 bases, with 18 bases between them. Here the CDR3 DNA reads TGTGCCAGCAGTAGGGGGACGGGGAATGGAATTCAGTACTTC. This codes for CASSRGTGNGIQYF.

The chain is built from TRBV6-5 and TRBJ2-2; D is possibly TRBD2 (5 bases). Per germline, CDR1 MNHEY and CDR2 SVGAGI. The CDR3 loop spans 15 amino acids. Trimming took 4 bases from V and 0 from J, leaving 9 bases between them. The CDR3 region has the DNA TGTGCCAGCAGTTTGTCAGCGGCGAACACCGGGGAGCTGTTTTTT. This encodes CASSLSAANTGELFF.

The gene calls are TRBV9 and TRBJ2-2; perhaps TRBD1 as D (5 bases). Looked up from germline, CDR1 is SGDLS and CDR2 is YYNGEE. This CDR3 has 13 amino acids. Trimming pared 1 base from V and 5 bases from J, leaving 6 bases between. CDR3 DNA sequence: TGTGCCAGCAGCGTACAGGGTACCGGGGAGCTGTTTTTT. It encodes CASSVQGTGELFF.

This chain joins TRBV2 and TRBJ2-1, with 11 bases lining up with TRBD2. The CDR3 consists of 13 residues. J was trimmed by 8 bases and V by 7 bases; bases with no gene match: 4. Looked up from germline, CDR1 is SNHLY and CDR2 is FYNNEI. CDR3 sequence (DNA): TGTGCCAGCAAAACTAGCGGGAGTGATGAGCAGTTCTTC. Protein: CASKTSGSDEQFF.

This clonotype was counted once. The chain carries TRBV7-9 and TRBJ2-5, with D perhaps TRBD2 (5 bases). Germline-derived CDR1 and CDR2 are SEHNR and FQNEAQ (reference sequence). Trimming took 3 bases from V and 1 from J, leaving 6 bases between them. The CDR3 extends over 13 amino acids. The CDR3 sequence is CASSFAGQETQYF. CDR3 nucleotides: TGTGCCAGCAGCTTCGCGGGCCAAGAGACCCAGTACTTC.

This clonotype occurred a few times. The V gene is TRBV12-3 or TRBV12-4, the J gene TRBJ2-3, with TRBD2 identical over 8 bases. The CDR3 is 15 amino acids. The J segment lost 7 bases and the V segment lost 2 bases, leaving 8 bases of the junction unmatched. The CDR3 DNA reads TGTGCCAGCAGTTTAACGAGCGGGAGCGCGAATACGCAGTATTTT. Its protein is CASSLTSGSANTQYF.

The gene calls are TRBV5-1 and TRBJ2-7; a possible D gene is TRBD1 (6 bases). There are 15 residues in the CDR3. Germline V gene lookup returns CDR1 SGHRS and CDR2 YFSETQ. V dropped 2 bases and J dropped 1 base, with 13 bases sitting between them. CDR3 DNA: TGCGCCAGCAGCTTTGAAGGCAGGGGTTCCTACGAGCAGTACTTC. Protein sequence: CASSFEGRGSYEQYF.

This sequence joins TRBV12-3 or TRBV12-4 and TRBJ1-1, with D maybe TRBD1 (5 bases). This CDR3 has 13 amino acids. The V and J ends lost 3 bases and 2 bases respectively, with 7 bases between them. The chain's CDR3 is CASSFTGNTEAFF. The CDR3 nucleotides read TGTGCCAGCAGTTTCACAGGAAACACTGAAGCTTTCTTT.

The chain uses TRBV3-1 and TRBJ2-1; no definite D call. Germline V gives CDR1 LGHDT, CDR2 YNNKEL (reference sequence). This CDR3 comprises 13 residues. The V end was cut by 0 bases, the J end by 6 bases, with 6 bases between. The CDR3 nucleotides read TGTGCCAGCAGCCAAGAATCAAGCAATGAGCAGTTCTTC. It encodes CASSQESSNEQFF.

The chain joins TRBV3-1 to TRBJ2-5; D remains ambiguous. The CDR3 consists of 13 residues. V was trimmed by 2 bases and J by 2 bases, leaving 6 bases between them. Germline V lookup: CDR1 LGHDT, CDR2 YNNKEL (reference sequence). CDR3 amino acids: CASSQTRQETQYF. The CDR3 DNA sequence: TGTGCCAGCAGCCAAACGAGACAAGAGACCCAGTACTTC.

The gene calls are TRBV10-3 and TRBJ2-7, with D possibly matching TRBD1 (7 bases). The CDR3 totals 13 residues. Germline-derived CDR1 and CDR2 are ENHRY and SYGVKD. Trimming pared 7 bases from V and 7 bases from J, leaving 17 bases between. CDR3 sequence: CAITAGQPNEQYF. The CDR3 nucleotides are TGTGCCATCACCGCGGGACAGCCTAATGAGCAGTACTTC.

This chain links TRBV10-3 with TRBJ1-4; the D gene is possibly TRBD1 (5 bases). Trimming took off 8 bases at V and 7 bases at J, with 14 bases between the two ends. The CDR3 covers 13 residues. Germline V CDR1 and CDR2: ENHRY, SYGVKD. CDR3 protein: CAIGAGRGEKLFF. CDR3 in DNA: TGTGCCATCGGAGCAGGGAGGGGTGAAAAACTGTTTTTT.

This clonotype was found a few times. This chain uses TRBV29-1 with TRBJ2-7; TRBD2 matches at 7 bases. V shed 6 bases and J 3 bases; nucleotides not matched to a gene: 5. This CDR3 has 12 amino acids. Germline CDR1 reads SQVTM; CDR2 reads ANQGSEA. The CDR3 protein is CSVTTSSYEQYF. CDR3 in DNA: TGCAGCGTGACGACTAGCAGCTACGAGCAGTACTTC.

CDR3 amino acids: CASSQGGAPTYEQYF. DNA for the CDR3: TGTGCCAGCAGCCAAGGGGGAGCCCCTACCTACGAGCAGTACTTC. The rearrangement joins TRBV3-1 to TRBJ2-7; possibly TRBD2 for D (5 bases). The V and J ends lost 1 base and 2 bases respectively, with 12 bases between them. Germline V gene data show CDR1 as LGHDT and CDR2 as YNNKEL (reference sequence). This CDR3 region has 15 residues.

The sample holds one count of this clonotype. The rearrangement uses TRBV7-9 and TRBJ2-3; 16 positions match TRBD2. Germline CDR1 is SEHNR and CDR2 is FQNEAQ (reference sequence). This CDR3 is built from 19 residues. J lost 2 bases, V lost 1 base, and 6 bases had no gene match. The CDR3 sequence: CASSLDSGLAGGPTDTQYF. DNA of the CDR3: TGTGCCAGCAGCTTAGACTCGGGACTAGCGGGAGGGCCCACAGATACGCAGTATTTT.

The CDR3 is CASSLTRGGNEQFF. CDR3 sequence (DNA): TGTGCCAGCAGCTTAACCAGGGGAGGCAATGAGCAGTTCTTC. The J gene is TRBJ2-1, the V gene TRBV11-2; D is tentatively TRBD1 or TRBD2 (6 bases each). V was clipped by 2 bases and J by 6 bases, with 11 bases between them. The CDR3 loop spans 14 amino acids. In germline, CDR1 is SGHAT, CDR2 FQNNGV.

This clonotype was seen only once. The chain joins TRBV20-1 to TRBJ2-7; D might be TRBD2 (6 bases). The germline V gene encodes CDR1 DFQATT and CDR2 SNEGSKA (reference sequence). The CDR3 extends over 12 amino acids. V was clipped by 3 bases and J by 6 bases, with 12 bases between them. The CDR3 spells CSASGSYSEQYF. Here the CDR3 DNA reads TGCAGTGCTAGCGGGAGTTACTCCGAGCAGTACTTC.

The rearrangement links TRBV4-1 to TRBJ2-7; D may correspond to TRBD1 or TRBD2 (6 bases each). V gave up 2 bases and J gave up 3 bases, with 11 bases separating them. The CDR3 has 14 residues. CDR1 is MGHRA and CDR2 is YSYEKL in the germline V gene. This chain's CDR3 is CASSQTGADYEQYF. CDR3 sequence (DNA): TGCGCCAGCAGCCAAACGGGGGCCGACTACGAGCAGTACTTC.

This clonotype was counted only a few times. The chain carries TRBV20-1 and TRBJ2-1, with 11 bases that match TRBD2. After removal of 4 bases from V and 8 bases from J, the junction contained 4 bases not matched to a gene. This CDR3 comprises 13 residues. Germline V gene data show CDR1 as DFQATT and CDR2 as SNEGSKA (reference sequence). CDR3 residues: CSAKGLAAYEQFF. Here the CDR3 DNA reads TGCAGTGCTAAGGGACTAGCGGCATATGAGCAGTTCTTC.

The chain is built from TRBV7-8 and TRBJ2-2; no definite D call. V lost 1 base and J lost 1, with 4 bases in between. Germline values: CDR1 SGHVS, CDR2 FQNEAQ. The CDR3 is made up of 14 amino acids. This CDR3 is CASSLGQNTGELFF. The DNA of the CDR3 is TGTGCCAGCAGCTTAGGGCAGAACACCGGGGAGCTGTTTTTT.

The chain uses TRBV2 and TRBJ2-3; D may be TRBD1 or TRBD2 (5 bases each). The germline gives CDR1 SNHLY, CDR2 FYNNEI. This CDR3 comprises 13 residues. V lost 4 bases to trimming and J lost 5 bases, with 10 bases between them. CDR3 amino acids: CASSGDRGDTQYF. For the CDR3, the DNA is TGTGCCAGCAGTGGGGACCGAGGAGATACGCAGTATTTT.

The genes are TRBV13 and TRBJ2-4, with D maybe TRBD1 (6 bases). Germline V lookup: CDR1 PRHDT, CDR2 FYEKMQ (reference sequence). V lost 4 bases to trimming and J lost 7 bases, with 11 bases between them. The CDR3 length is 13 residues. CDR3 DNA sequence: TGTGCCAGCAGCTCCGGACAGTCTAACATTCAGTACTTC. Amino acids: CASSSGQSNIQYF. The variable domain in full, completed from reference TRBV13 and TRBJ2-4, reads AAGVIQSPRHLIKEKRETATLKCYPIPRHDTVYWYQQGPGQDPQFLISFYEKMQSDKGSIPDRFSAQQFSDYHSELNMSSLELGDSALYFCASSSGQSNIQYFGAGTRLSVL.

This chain connects TRBV30 to TRBJ2-1; D is unclear. The CDR3 totals 11 residues. The ends were cut back, 2 bases at V and 7 bases at J, with 6 bases in the middle. Germline V gene sequence: CDR1 GTSNPN, CDR2 SVGIG (reference sequence). CDR3 loop: CAWSNGNEQFF. CDR3 coding DNA: TGTGCCTGGAGTAACGGGAATGAGCAGTTCTTC.

This rearrangement joins TRBV12-3 or TRBV12-4 to TRBJ2-6, with D hard to call. Trimming took off 7 bases at V and 0 bases at J, with 4 bases between the two ends. The CDR3 runs 13 residues. The CDR3 bases are TGTGCCAGCACCTTCTCTGGGGCCAACGTCCTGACTTTC. Encoded protein: CASTFSGANVLTF.

Only one count was recorded for this clonotype. The V and J genes are TRBV18 and TRBJ1-1; D unclear. Per the germline V gene, CDR1 is KGHSH and CDR2 is LQKENI. Trimming removed 1 base from V and 1 base from J, with 13 bases in between. There are 16 residues in the CDR3. The CDR3 DNA sequence: TGTGCCAGCTCACCACGTGAACCAATCTCGAACACTGAAGCTTTCTTT. Amino acid sequence: CASSPREPISNTEAFF.